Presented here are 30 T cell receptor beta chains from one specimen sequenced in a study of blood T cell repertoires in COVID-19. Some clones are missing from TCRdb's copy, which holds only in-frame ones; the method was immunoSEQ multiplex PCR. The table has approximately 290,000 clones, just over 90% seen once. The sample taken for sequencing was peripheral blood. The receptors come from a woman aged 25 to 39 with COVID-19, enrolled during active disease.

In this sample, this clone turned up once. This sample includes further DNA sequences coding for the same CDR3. The DNA of the CDR3 is TGTGCCAGCAGCTTAGGTCAGGGTAGAGGCTACACCTTC. This translates into CASSLGQGRGYTF. The rearrangement uses TRBV7-9 and TRBJ1-2; D may be TRBD1 (5 bases). The V end lost 1 base, the J end lost 8 bases, and 11 bases lay between the germline ends. The CDR3 has 13 amino acids. CDR1 SEHNR and CDR2 FQNEAQ come from the germline V gene (reference sequence).

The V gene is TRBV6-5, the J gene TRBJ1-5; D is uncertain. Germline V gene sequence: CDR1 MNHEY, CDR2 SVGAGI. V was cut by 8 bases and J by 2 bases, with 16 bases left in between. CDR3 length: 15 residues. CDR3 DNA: TGTGCCAGCTCCGGCGCGGGGAGTGGCAATCAGCCCCAGCATTTT. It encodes CASSGAGSGNQPQHF.

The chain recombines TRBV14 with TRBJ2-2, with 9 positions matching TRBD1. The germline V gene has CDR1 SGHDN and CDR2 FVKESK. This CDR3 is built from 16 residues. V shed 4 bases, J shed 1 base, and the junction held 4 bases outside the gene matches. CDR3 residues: CASSLRTGENTGELFF. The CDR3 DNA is TGTGCCAGCAGCCTCAGGACAGGGGAGAACACCGGGGAGCTGTTTTTT.

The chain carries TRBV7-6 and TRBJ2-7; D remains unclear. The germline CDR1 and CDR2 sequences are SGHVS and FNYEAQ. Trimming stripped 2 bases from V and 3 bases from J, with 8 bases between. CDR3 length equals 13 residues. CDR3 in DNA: TGTGCCAGCAGCTTATCCCCGGGCTACGAGCAGTACTTC. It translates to CASSLSPGYEQYF.

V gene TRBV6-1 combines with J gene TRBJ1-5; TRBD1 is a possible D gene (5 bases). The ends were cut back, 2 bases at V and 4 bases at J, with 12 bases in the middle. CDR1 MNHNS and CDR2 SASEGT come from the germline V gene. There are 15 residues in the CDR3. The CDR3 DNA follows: TGTGCCAGCAGTGAAATATTGACAGTTAATCAGCCCCAGCATTTT. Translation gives CASSEILTVNQPQHF.

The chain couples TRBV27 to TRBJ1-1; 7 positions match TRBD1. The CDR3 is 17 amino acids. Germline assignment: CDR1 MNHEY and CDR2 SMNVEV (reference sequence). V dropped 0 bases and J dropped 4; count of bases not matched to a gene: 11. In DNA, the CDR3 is TGTGCCAGCAGTTTATCCCGACTCCGACAGGGAGGCACTGAAGCTTTCTTT. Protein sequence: CASSLSRLRQGGTEAFF.

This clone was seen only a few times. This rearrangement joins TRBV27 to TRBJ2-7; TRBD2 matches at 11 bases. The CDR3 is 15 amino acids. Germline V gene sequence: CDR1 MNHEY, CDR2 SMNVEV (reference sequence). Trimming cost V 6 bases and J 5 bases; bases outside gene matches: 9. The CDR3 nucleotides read TGTGCCAGCAGCCGTCTAGCGGGAGGCATCCACGAGCAGTACTTC. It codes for CASSRLAGGIHEQYF.

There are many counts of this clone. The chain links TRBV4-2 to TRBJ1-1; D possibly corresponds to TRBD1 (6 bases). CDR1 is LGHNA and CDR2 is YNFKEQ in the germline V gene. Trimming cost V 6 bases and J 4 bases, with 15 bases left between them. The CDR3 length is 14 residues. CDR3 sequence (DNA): TGTGCCAGCAGACCATTGGGAGGGGGCACTGAAGCTTTCTTT. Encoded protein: CASRPLGGGTEAFF.

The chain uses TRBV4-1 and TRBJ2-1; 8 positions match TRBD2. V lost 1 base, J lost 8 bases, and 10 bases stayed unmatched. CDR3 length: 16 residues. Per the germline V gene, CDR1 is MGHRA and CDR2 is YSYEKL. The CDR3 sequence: CASSQVTRPGGDEQFF. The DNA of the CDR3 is TGCGCCAGCAGCCAAGTTACTAGACCCGGGGGGGATGAGCAGTTCTTC.

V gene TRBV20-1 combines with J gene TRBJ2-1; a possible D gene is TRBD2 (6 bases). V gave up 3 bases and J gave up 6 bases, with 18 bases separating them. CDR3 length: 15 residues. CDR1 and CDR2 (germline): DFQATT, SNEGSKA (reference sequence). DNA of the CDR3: TGCAGTGCTAGTGAAGGGACTCCCATCGGCAATGAGCAGTTCTTC. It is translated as CSASEGTPIGNEQFF.

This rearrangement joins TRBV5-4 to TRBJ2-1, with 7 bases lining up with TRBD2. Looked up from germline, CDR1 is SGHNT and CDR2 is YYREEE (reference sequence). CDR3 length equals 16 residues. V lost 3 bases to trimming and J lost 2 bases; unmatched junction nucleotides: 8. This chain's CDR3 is CASSSPVAGAYNEQFF. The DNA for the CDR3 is TGTGCCAGCAGCTCCCCCGTGGCGGGAGCCTACAATGAGCAGTTCTTC.

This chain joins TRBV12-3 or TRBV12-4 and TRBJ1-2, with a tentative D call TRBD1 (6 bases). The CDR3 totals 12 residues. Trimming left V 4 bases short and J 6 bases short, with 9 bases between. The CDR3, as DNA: TGTGCCAGCAGTTGGGACACCCATGGCTACACCTTC. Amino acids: CASSWDTHGYTF.

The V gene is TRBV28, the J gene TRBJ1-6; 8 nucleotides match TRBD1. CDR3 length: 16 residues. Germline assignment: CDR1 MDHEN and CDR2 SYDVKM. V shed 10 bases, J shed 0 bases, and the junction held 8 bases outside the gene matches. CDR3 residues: CATRPTGGSYNSPLHF. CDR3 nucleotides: TGTGCCACTCGACCAACAGGGGGCTCCTATAATTCACCCCTCCACTTT. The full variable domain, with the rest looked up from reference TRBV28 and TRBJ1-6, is DVKVTQSSRYLVKRTGEKVFLECVQDMDHENMFWYRQDPGLGLRLIYFSYDVKMKEKGDIPEGYSVSREKKERFSLILESASTNQTSMYLCATRPTGGSYNSPLHFGNGTRLTVT.

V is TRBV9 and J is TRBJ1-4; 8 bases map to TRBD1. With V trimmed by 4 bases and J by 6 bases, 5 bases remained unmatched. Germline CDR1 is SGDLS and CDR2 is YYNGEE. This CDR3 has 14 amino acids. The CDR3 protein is CASSNGQGYEKLFF. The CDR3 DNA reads TGTGCCAGCAGCAACGGACAGGGTTATGAAAAACTGTTTTTT.

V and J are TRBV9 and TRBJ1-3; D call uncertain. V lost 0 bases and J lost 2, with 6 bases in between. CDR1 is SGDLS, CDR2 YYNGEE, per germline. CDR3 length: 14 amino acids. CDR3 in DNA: TGTGCCAGCAGCGTAGGGGCAGCTGGAAACACCATATATTTT. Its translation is CASSVGAAGNTIYF.

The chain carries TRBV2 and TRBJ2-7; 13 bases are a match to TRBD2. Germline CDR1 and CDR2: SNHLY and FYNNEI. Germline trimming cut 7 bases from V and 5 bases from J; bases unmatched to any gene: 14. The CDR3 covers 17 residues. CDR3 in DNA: TGTGCCAGCAATCCGACCTCCGGGACTAGCGGGATCAACGAGCAGTACTTC. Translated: CASNPTSGTSGINEQYF.

The CDR3 DNA reads TGTGCCAGCAGCTTAAATAGTCAGGGCGGCTACACCTTC. This codes for CASSLNSQGGYTF. The genes are TRBV7-8 and TRBJ1-2, with D possibly being TRBD1 (5 bases). The CDR3 extends over 13 amino acids. Looked up from germline, CDR1 is SGHVS and CDR2 is FQNEAQ. Trimming removed 2 bases from V and 8 bases from J, with 12 bases in between.

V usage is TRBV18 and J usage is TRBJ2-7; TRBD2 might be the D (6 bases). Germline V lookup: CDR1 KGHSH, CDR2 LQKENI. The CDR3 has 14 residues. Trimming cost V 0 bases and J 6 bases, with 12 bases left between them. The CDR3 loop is CASSPPSGVGEQYF. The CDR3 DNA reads TGTGCCAGCTCACCACCGTCGGGGGTCGGCGAGCAGTACTTC.

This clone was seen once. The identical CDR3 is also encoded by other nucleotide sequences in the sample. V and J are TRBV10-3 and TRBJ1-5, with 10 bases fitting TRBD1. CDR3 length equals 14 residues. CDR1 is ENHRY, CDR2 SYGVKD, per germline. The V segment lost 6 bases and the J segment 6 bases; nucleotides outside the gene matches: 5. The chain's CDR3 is CAISRQGAGQPQHF. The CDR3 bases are TGTGCCATCAGCCGACAGGGGGCAGGTCAGCCCCAGCATTTT.

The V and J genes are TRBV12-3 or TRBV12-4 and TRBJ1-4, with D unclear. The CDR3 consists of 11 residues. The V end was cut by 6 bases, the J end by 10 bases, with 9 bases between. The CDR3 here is CASSQEGKLFF. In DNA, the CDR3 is TGTGCCAGCAGCCAGGAGGGAAAACTGTTTTTT.

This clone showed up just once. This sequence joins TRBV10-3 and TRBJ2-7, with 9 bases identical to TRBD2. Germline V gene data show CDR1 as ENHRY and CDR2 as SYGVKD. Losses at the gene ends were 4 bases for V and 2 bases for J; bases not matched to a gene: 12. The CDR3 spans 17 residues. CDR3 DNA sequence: TGTGCCATCAGTGGTAAGGAGAGACTAGCGGCCGCCTACGAGCAGTACTTC. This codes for CAISGKERLAAAYEQYF.

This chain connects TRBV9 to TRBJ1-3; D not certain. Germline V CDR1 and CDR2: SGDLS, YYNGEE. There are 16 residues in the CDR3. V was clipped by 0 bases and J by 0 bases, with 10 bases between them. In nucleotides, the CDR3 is TGTGCCAGCAGCGTAGCTTTGGCAGACTCTGGAAACACCATATATTTT. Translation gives CASSVALADSGNTIYF.

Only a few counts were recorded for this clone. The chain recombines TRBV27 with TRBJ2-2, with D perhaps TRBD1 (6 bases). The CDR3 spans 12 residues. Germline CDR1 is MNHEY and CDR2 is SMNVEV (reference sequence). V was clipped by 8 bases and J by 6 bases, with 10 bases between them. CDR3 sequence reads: CASGKGAGELFF. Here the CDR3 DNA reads TGTGCCAGCGGGAAGGGGGCCGGGGAGCTGTTTTTT.

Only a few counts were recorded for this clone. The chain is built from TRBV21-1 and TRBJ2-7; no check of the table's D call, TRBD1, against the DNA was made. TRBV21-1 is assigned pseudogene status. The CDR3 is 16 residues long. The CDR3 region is CASSNRPGQGTREQYF. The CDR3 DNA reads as TGTGCCAGCAGCAACCGACCGGGACAGGGAACGCGGGAGCAGTACTTC.

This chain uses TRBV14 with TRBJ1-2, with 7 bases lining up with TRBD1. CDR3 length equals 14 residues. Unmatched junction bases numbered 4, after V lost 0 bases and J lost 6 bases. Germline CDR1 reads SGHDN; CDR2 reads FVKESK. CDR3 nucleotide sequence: TGTGCCAGCAGCCAAGATTTACAGGGGAATGGCTACACCTTC. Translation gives CASSQDLQGNGYTF.

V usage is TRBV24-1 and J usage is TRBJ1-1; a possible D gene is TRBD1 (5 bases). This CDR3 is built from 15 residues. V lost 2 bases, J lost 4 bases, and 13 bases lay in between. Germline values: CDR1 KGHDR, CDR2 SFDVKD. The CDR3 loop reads CATSDSKTVVTEAFF. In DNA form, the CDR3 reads TGTGCCACCAGTGATTCCAAGACAGTCGTCACTGAAGCTTTCTTT.

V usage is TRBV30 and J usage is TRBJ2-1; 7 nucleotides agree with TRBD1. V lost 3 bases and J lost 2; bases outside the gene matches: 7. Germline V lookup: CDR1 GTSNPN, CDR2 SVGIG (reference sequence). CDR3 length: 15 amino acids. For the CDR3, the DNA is TGTGCCTGGAGGATCAGGGACAGCACCTACAATGAGCAGTTCTTC. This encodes CAWRIRDSTYNEQFF.

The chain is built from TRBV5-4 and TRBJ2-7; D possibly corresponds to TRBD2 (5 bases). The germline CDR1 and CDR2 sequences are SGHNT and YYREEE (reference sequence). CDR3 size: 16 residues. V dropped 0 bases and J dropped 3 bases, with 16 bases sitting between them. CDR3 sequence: CASSLGTRTRNYEQYF. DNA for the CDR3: TGTGCCAGCAGCTTGGGAACTAGAACGAGAAACTACGAGCAGTACTTC.

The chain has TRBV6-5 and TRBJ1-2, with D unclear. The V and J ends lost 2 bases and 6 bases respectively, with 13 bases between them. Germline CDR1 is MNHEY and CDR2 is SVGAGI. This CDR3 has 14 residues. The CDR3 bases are TGTGCCAGCAGTTACGGGGAGGAACGGAATGGCTACACCTTC. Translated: CASSYGEERNGYTF.

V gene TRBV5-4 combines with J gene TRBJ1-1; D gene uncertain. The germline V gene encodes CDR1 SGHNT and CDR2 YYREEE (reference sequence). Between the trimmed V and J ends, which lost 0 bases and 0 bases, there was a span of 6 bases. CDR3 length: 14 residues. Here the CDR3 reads CASSLELMNTEAFF. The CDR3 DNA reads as TGTGCCAGCAGCTTGGAACTAATGAACACTGAAGCTTTCTTT.